This TCR beta chain was captured by sequencing in a study of Ad26.COV2.S vaccination and SARS-CoV-2 variants. Across the study: The authors gave Ad26.COV2.S intramuscularly, either once or twice 56 days apart.

The treatment here: around 19 received Ad26.COV2.S at low or high dose, single or two shots; 5 received placebo; per-sample allocation not given. Day 63 following the first vaccine or placebo injection was when the samples were taken. An adult of 18-55 years in Boston served as donor. The repertoire was sequenced with immunoSEQ multiplex PCR; TCRdb's copy has only in-frame clones and lacks some. Altogether some 340,000 clones are present, approximately 80% being singletons, with the ten largest covering 2.1%. Study outcomes and limitations: It is possible that the TCR breadth and depth analyses underestimated the total T cell responses. Those who received the vaccine showed greater spike-specific TCR breadth than those given placebo.

V dropped 1 base and J dropped 0 bases, with 10 bases sitting between them. The CDR3 covers 16 residues. Germline lookup yields CDR1 LGHDT and CDR2 YNNKEL (reference sequence). With regard to this clone: Its cognate antigen is unknown.

The receptor was derived from a person aged 18 to 65 who received the Ad26.COV2.S COVID-19 vaccine or a placebo. This chain links TRBV3-1 (or the pseudogene TRBV3-2) with TRBJ1-3, with D unresolved. The input for sequencing was peripheral blood, taken in a trial of Ad26.COV2.S vaccine versus placebo. CDR3 sequence reads: CASSQVGRFSGNTIYF. As DNA, the CDR3 is TGTGCCAGCAGCCAAGTTGGACGGTTCTCTGGAAACACCATATATTTT.